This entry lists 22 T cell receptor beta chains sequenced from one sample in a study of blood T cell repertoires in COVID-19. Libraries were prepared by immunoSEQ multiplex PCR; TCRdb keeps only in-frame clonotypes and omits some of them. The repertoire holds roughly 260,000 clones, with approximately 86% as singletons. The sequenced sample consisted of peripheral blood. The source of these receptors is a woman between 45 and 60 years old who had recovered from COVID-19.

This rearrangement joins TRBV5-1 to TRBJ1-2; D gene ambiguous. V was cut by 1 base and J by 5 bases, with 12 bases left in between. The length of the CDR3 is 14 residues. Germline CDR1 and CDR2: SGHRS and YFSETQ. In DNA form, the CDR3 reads TGCGCCAGCAGCTTGAGGAGGCCTGGGTATGGCTACACCTTC. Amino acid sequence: CASSLRRPGYGYTF.

CDR3 in amino acids: CASSPGRSYVAFF. The CDR3 bases are TGTGCCAGCAGTCCAGGGCGTTCATATGTGGCTTTCTTT. The chain is built from TRBV6-5 and TRBJ1-1; perhaps TRBD1 as D (5 bases). The CDR3 length is 13 residues. Trimming left V 5 bases short and J 11 bases short, with 18 bases between. Germline CDR1 and CDR2: MNHEY and SVGAGI.

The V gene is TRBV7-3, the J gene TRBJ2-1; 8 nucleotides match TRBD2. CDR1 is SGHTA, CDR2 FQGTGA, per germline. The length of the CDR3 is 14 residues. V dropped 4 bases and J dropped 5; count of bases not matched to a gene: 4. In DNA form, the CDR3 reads TGTGCCAGCAGCTCTCCCGGGAGGGACAATGAGCAGTTCTTC. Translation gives CASSSPGRDNEQFF.

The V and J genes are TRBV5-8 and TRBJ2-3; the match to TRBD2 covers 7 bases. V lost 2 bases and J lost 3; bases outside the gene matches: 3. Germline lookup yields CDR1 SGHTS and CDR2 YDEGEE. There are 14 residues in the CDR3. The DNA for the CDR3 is TGTGCCAGCAGCTTCCTACTAGCGACAGATACGCAGTATTTT. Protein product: CASSFLLATDTQYF. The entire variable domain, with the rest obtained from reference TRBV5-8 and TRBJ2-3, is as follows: EAGVTQSPTHLIKTRGQQATLRCSPISGHTSVYWYQQALGLGLQFLLWYDEGEERNRGNFPPRFSGRQFPNYSSELNVNALELEDSALYLCASSFLLATDTQYFGPGTRLTVL.

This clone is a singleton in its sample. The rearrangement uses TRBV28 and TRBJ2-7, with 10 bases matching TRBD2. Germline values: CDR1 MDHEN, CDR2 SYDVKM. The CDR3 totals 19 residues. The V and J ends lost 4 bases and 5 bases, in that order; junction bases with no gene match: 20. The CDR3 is CASSYLTGTSVVGGDEQYF. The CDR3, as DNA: TGTGCCAGCAGTTACCTCACCGGGACTAGCGTCGTAGGCGGGGACGAGCAGTACTTC.

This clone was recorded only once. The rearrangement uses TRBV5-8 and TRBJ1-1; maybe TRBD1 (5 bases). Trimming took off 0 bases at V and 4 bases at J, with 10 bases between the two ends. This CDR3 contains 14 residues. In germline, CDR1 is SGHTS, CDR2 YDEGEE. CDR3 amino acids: CASSLAGLATEAFF. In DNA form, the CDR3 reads TGTGCCAGCAGCTTGGCAGGGTTGGCCACTGAAGCTTTCTTT.

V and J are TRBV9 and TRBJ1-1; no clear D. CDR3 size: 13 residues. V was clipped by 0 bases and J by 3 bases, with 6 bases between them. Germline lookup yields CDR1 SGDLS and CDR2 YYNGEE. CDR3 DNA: TGTGCCAGCAGCGTAGCTACTTACACTGAAGCTTTCTTT. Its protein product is CASSVATYTEAFF.

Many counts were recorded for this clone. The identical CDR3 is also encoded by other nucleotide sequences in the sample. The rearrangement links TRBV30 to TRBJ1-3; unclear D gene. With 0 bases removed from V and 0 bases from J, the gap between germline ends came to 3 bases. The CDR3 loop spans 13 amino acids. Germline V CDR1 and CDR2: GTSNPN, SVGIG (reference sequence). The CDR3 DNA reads TGTGCCTGGAGTGTTAGCTCTGGAAACACCATATATTTT. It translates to CAWSVSSGNTIYF.

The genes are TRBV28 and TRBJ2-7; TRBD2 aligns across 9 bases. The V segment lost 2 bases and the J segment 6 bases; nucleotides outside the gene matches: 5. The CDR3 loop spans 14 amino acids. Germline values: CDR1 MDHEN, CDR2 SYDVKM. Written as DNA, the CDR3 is TGTGCCAGCAGTTTAGCGGGAGGGCCTCGCGAGCAGTACTTC. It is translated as CASSLAGGPREQYF.

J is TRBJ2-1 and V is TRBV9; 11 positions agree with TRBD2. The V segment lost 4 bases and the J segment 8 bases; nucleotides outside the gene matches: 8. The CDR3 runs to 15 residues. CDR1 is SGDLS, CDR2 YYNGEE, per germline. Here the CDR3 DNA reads TGTGCCAGCAGCATTAGCGGGAGGGCCCGCTATGAGCAGTTCTTC. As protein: CASSISGRARYEQFF.

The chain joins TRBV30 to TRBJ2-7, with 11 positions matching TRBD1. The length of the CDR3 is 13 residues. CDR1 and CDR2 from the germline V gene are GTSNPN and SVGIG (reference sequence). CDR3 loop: CEVRTGGTYEQYF. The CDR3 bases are TGTGAGGTACGGACAGGGGGCACCTACGAGCAGTACTTC.

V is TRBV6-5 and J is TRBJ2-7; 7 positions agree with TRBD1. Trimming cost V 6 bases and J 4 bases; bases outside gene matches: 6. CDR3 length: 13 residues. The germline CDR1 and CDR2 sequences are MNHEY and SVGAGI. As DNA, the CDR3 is TGTGCCAGCAGGTCGACAGGGTCTTACGAGCAGTACTTC. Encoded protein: CASRSTGSYEQYF.

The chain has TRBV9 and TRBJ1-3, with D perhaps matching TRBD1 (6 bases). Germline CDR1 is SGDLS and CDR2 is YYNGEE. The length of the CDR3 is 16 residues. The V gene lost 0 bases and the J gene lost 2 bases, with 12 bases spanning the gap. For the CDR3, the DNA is TGTGCCAGCAGCGTAGCCAGAGGGACACCTGGAAACACCATATATTTT. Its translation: CASSVARGTPGNTIYF.

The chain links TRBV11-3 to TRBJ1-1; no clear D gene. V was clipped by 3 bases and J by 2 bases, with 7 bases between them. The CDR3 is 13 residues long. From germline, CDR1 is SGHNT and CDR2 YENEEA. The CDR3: CASSFSSNTEAFF. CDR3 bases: TGTGCCAGCAGCTTTTCCAGTAACACTGAAGCTTTCTTT.

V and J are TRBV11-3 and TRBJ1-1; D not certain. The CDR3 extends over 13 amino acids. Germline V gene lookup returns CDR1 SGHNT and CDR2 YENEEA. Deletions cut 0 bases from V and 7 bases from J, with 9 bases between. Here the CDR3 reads CASSLDREGEAFF. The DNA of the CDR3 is TGTGCCAGCAGCTTAGACCGCGAGGGTGAAGCTTTCTTT.

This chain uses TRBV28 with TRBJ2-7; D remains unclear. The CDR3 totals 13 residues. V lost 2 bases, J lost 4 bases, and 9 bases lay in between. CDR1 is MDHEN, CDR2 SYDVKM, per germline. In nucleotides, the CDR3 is TGTGCCAGCAGTTTACTGGGCGAGTACGAGCAGTACTTC. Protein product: CASSLLGEYEQYF.

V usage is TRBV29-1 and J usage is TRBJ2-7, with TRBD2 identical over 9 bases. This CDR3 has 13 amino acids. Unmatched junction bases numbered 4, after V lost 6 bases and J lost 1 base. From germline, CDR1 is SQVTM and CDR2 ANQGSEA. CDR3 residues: CSVGGGGSYEQYF. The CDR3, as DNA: TGCAGCGTCGGCGGGGGGGGTTCCTACGAGCAGTACTTC.

The CDR3 sequence is CASSYGLEANEQFF. CDR3 nucleotides: TGTGCCAGCAGTTACGGACTAGAGGCTAATGAGCAGTTCTTC. The rearrangement uses TRBV6-6 and TRBJ2-1, with 7 nucleotides matching TRBD2. The CDR3 sequence is 14 residues long. Germline CDR1 and CDR2: MNHNY and SVGAGI (reference sequence). The V gene end was trimmed by 2 bases and the J gene end by 7 bases; junction bases not matched to a gene: 5.

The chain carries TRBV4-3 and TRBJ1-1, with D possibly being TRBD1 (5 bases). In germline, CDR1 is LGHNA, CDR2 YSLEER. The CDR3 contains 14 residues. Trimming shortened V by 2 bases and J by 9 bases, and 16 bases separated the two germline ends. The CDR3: CASSQRPRQRQAFF. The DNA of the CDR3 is TGCGCCAGCAGCCAACGCCCCAGACAGAGACAAGCTTTCTTT.

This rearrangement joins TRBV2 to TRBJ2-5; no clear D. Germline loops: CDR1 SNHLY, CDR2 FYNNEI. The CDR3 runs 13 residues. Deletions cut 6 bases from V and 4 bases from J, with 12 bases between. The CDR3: CASRTFEAETQYF. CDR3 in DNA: TGTGCCAGCAGGACGTTCGAGGCAGAGACCCAGTACTTC.

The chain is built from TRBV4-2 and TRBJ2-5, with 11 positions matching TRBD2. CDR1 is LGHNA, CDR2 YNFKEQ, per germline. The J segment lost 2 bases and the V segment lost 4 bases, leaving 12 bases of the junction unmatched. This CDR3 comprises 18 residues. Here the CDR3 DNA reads TGTGCCAGCAGCCCCTCCTTACTAGCGGGGGCCTATCAAGAGACCCAGTACTTC. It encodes CASSPSLLAGAYQETQYF.

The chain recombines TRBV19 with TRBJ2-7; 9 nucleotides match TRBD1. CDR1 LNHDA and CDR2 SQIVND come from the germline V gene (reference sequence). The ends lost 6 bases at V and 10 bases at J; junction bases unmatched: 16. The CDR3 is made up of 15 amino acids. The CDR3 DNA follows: TGTGCCAGTAGCTCGTCTTCCGGGACAGGGCGAGAACAGTACTTC. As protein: CASSSSSGTGREQYF.